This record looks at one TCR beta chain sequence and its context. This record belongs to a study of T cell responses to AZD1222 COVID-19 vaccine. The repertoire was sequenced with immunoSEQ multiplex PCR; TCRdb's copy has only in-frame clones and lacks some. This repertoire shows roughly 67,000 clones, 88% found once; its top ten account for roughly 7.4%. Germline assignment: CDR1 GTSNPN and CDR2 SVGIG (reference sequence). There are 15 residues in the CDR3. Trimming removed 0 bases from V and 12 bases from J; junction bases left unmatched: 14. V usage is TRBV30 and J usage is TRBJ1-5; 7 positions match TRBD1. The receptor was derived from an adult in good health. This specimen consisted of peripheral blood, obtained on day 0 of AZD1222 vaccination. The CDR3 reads CAWSVKLQGIRVQHF. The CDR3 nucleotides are TGTGCCTGGAGTGTAAAGTTACAGGGGATCAGGGTCCAGCATTTT.